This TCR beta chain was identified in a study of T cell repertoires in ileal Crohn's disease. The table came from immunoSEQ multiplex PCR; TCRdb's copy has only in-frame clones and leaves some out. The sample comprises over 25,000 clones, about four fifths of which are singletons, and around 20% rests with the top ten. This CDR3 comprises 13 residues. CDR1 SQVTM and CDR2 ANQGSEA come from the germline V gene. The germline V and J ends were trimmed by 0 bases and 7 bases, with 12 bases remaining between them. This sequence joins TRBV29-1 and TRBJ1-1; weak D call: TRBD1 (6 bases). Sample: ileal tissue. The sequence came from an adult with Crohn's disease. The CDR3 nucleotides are TGCAGCGTTGAAGATGGACAGAATTTTGAAGCTTTCTTT. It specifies CSVEDGQNFEAFF.